This TCR beta chain was documented in a study of blood T cell repertoires in COVID-19. At the level of the study: PBMCs, B-cell-depleted T cells, or T cells were the source of the cDNA or gDNA that made up the material.

In the original workflow: Scientists estimated how many nucleated cells there were by amplifying reference gene primers. Clones were sequenced by immunoSEQ multiplex PCR, and TCRdb holds only the in-frame ones, with some missing. That table furnishes V, J and clone size, whereas the DNA furnished D and trimming. The sample lists about 180,000 clones; roughly 85% were seen once. Enrolled through a virtual design, the participants were between 18 and 89 years of age and came from 24 US areas. Assignment of participants to cohorts was predicated upon participant-reported clinical history. Germline lookup yields CDR1 SNHLY and CDR2 FYNNEI. CDR3 size: 15 residues. Trimming at V came to 0 bases and at J to 2 bases, leaving 3 bases not matched to a gene.

The sequencing sample was made of PBMCs or T cells enriched from blood (not recorded which). The sequence derives from a woman aged 18-35 years who had recovered from COVID-19. V and J are TRBV2 and TRBJ2-7, with 8 bases aligning to TRBD2. The CDR3 coding sequence is TGTGCCAGCAGTGAAGCATCGGGGGGGGCCTACGAGCAGTACTTC. This translates into CASSEASGGAYEQYF.